This T cell receptor beta chain emerged from a study of Graves' ophthalmopathy and Graves' hyperthyroidism. This clonotype was counted ten times or more. The study amplified TCR beta CDR3 regions using RNA transcripts. Second-round multiplex PCR followed a first-round RT-PCR using HTBI primers. Each CDR3 protein is one row after TCRdb ran MiXCR on the multiplex PCR reads. The sample includes approximately 460,000 distinct CDR3 sequences, roughly an eighth of them seen just once. Sequenced sample: blood. The clonotype was recovered from a woman aged 25 to 39 with Graves' ophthalmopathy.

The CDR3 nucleotides read TGTGCCAGCACCAGAACGGGGGGCAGGGGCACTGAAGCTTTCTTT. The encoded protein is CASTRTGGRGTEAFF. J is TRBJ1-1 and V is TRBV6-1, with D tentatively TRBD1 (6 bases). Germline V gene sequence: CDR1 MNHNS, CDR2 SASEGT. The CDR3 covers 15 residues. Between the trimmed V and J ends, which lost 7 bases and 4 bases, there was a span of 19 bases.